This T cell receptor (beta chain) was recovered during a study of blood T cell repertoires in COVID-19. Overall study: Specimens from acute and convalescent COVID-19 originated in the United States, Italy and Spain. Sources were T cells, B-cell-depleted T cells, or PBMCs; the material itself was cDNA or gDNA.

The germline V gene encodes CDR1 MRHNA and CDR2 SNTAGT. This CDR3 region has 13 residues. Trimming took 1 base from V and 6 from J, leaving 9 bases between them. The method was immunoSEQ multiplex PCR; TCRdb's version includes in-frame clones alone and lacks a portion of them. The sample contains 220,000 or so clones, around 84% of which appear only once. This clone has a handful of counts. The sequencing sample was made of peripheral blood. The receptor comes from a man aged 30 to 45 with active or convalescent COVID-19. V is TRBV6-4 and J is TRBJ1-2, with D perhaps TRBD1 (6 bases). DNA for the CDR3: TGTGCCAGCAGTGACTTGGACAGCCATGGCTACACCTTC. Its translation: CASSDLDSHGYTF.